These T cell receptor beta chains were read from a single sample in a study of blood T cell repertoires in COVID-19. Sequenced by immunoSEQ multiplex PCR; TCRdb stores in-frame clones only, minus some. The sample has about 130,000 clones, approximately 86% seen once. Sequences were obtained from peripheral blood. The receptors derive from a woman in her forties or fifties who had recovered from COVID-19. Both conserved end residues are part of each CDR3. D genes are given only for firm matches. Clone size is shown for a subset of rows, as once, few, many or a class of expanded clone.

j_call: TRBJ1-4; clone_size: -; d_call: -; v_call: TRBV2; cdr3_nt: TGTGCCAGCAGCGCCGGGGGGCGCGAAAAACTGTTTTTT; cdr3_aa: CASSAGGREKLFF
j_call: TRBJ1-2; clone_size: -; d_call: -; v_call: TRBV12-3/TRBV12-4; cdr3_nt: TGTGCCAGCAGTAAGGGGTTCCACTATGGCTACACCTTC; cdr3_aa: CASSKGFHYGYTF
j_call: TRBJ2-3; clone_size: -; d_call: -; v_call: TRBV20-1; cdr3_nt: TGCAGTGCTAGTAAGGCGGGGACAGATACGCAGTATTTT; cdr3_aa: CSASKAGTDTQYF
j_call: TRBJ2-4; clone_size: -; d_call: -; v_call: TRBV11-2; cdr3_nt: TGTGCCAGCAGCTCACGGCCGAGGAACATTCAGTACTTC; cdr3_aa: CASSSRPRNIQYF
j_call: TRBJ1-1; clone_size: -; d_call: -; v_call: TRBV6-6; cdr3_nt: TGTGCCAGCAGTTACGCAGATGAAGCTTTCTTT; cdr3_aa: CASSYADEAFF
j_call: TRBJ1-5; clone_size: -; d_call: TRBD1; v_call: TRBV4-1; cdr3_nt: TGCGCCAGCAGCCGGACAGGGGGAGACGTCCCCCAGCATTTT; cdr3_aa: CASSRTGGDVPQHF
j_call: TRBJ2-1; clone_size: -; d_call: TRBD2; v_call: TRBV16; cdr3_nt: TGTGCCAGCAGCCCCCTCCTTCGAGCGGGAGGGCGCTATGAGCAGTTCTTC; cdr3_aa: CASSPLLRAGGRYEQFF
j_call: TRBJ1-1; clone_size: -; d_call: TRBD1; v_call: TRBV27; cdr3_nt: TGTGCCAGCAGAAAGGACAGGGGCTTAGCTGAAGCTTTCTTT; cdr3_aa: CASRKDRGLAEAFF
j_call: TRBJ1-2; clone_size: -; d_call: -; v_call: TRBV7-9; cdr3_nt: TGTGCCAGCAGCCGCCCGGGAGATTTCTATGGCTACACCTTC; cdr3_aa: CASSRPGDFYGYTF
j_call: TRBJ2-1; clone_size: once; d_call: -; v_call: TRBV7-2; cdr3_nt: TGTGCCAGCAGCCTCTCCTCTAATGAGCAGTTCTTC; cdr3_aa: CASSLSSNEQFF
j_call: TRBJ1-1; clone_size: -; d_call: TRBD1; v_call: TRBV10-3; cdr3_nt: TGTGCCATCAGTGAACTACCTCCCCGGGACAGGAGGACTGAAGCTTTCTTT; cdr3_aa: CAISELPPRDRRTEAFF
j_call: TRBJ1-1; clone_size: -; d_call: TRBD1; v_call: TRBV5-6; cdr3_nt: TGTGCCAGCAGCCCGTCGAGGACAGGGAACACTGAAGCTTTCTTT; cdr3_aa: CASSPSRTGNTEAFF
j_call: TRBJ1-4; clone_size: -; d_call: TRBD1; v_call: TRBV18; cdr3_nt: TGTGCCAGCTCACTGCGACGGGGGGACAGGGACGGGGATGAAAAACTGTTTTTT; cdr3_aa: CASSLRRGDRDGDEKLFF
j_call: TRBJ1-6; clone_size: few; d_call: -; v_call: TRBV7-8; cdr3_nt: TGTGCCAGCAGCTTAATGGAGGGGCGATCCGACTTT; cdr3_aa: CASSLMEGRSDF
j_call: TRBJ2-2; clone_size: -; d_call: TRBD2; v_call: TRBV7-3; cdr3_nt: TGTGCCAGCAGCGACACAAGCGGGAACCCGAACACCGGGGAGCTGTTTTTT; cdr3_aa: CASSDTSGNPNTGELFF
j_call: TRBJ2-7; clone_size: -; d_call: TRBD1; v_call: TRBV30; cdr3_nt: TGTGCCTGGGGAATAGGACAGGCCTACGAGCAGTACTTC; cdr3_aa: CAWGIGQAYEQYF
j_call: TRBJ2-7; clone_size: -; d_call: TRBD1; v_call: TRBV6-5; cdr3_nt: TGTGCCAGCAGAAAACAGAAGACAGGGGGCTACGAGCAGTACTTC; cdr3_aa: CASRKQKTGGYEQYF
j_call: TRBJ2-7; clone_size: -; d_call: -; v_call: TRBV28; cdr3_nt: TGTGCCAGCGGAGCAGCGGACCTCTCCTACGAGCAGTACTTC; cdr3_aa: CASGAADLSYEQYF
j_call: TRBJ2-2; clone_size: once; d_call: TRBD2; v_call: TRBV7-8; cdr3_nt: TGTGCCAGCAGCCCACGACTAGCGGGAGAGGGCGGGGAGCTGTTTTTT; cdr3_aa: CASSPRLAGEGGELFF